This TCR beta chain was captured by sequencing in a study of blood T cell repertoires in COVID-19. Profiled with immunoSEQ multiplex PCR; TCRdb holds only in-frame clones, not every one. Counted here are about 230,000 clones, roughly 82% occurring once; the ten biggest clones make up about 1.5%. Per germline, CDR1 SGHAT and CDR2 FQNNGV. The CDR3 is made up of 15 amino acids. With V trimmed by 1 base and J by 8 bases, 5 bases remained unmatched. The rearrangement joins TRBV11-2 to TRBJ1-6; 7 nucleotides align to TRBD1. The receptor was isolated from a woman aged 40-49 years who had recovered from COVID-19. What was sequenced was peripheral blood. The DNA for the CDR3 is TGTGCCAGCAGCTTAGTGGGGACAGAGGATTCACCCCTCCACTTT. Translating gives CASSLVGTEDSPLHF.